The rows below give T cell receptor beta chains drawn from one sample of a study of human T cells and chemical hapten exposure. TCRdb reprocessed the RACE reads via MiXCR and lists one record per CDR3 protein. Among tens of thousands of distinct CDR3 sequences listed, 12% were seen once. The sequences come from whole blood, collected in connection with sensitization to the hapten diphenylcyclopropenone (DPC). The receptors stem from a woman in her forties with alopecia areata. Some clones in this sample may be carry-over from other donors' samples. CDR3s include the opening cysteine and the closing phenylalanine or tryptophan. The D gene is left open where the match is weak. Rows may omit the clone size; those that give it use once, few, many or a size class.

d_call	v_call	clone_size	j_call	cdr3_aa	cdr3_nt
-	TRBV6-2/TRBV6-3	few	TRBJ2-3	CASSMRHTDTQYF	TGTGCCAGCAGTATGAGACACACAGATACGCAGTATTTT
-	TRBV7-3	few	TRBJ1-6	CASSLMRGGQSPLHF	TGTGCCAGCAGCTTAATGAGGGGAGGGCAATCACCCCTCCACTTT
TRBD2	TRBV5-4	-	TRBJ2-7	CASSTSGSYEQYF	TGTGCCAGCAGCACTAGCGGCTCCTACGAGCAGTACTTC
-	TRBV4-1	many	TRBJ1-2	CASSADGRVGYTF	TGCGCCAGCAGCGCGGACGGTAGGGTCGGCTACACCTTC
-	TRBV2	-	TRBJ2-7	CASSESQGSYEQYF	TGTGCCAGCAGTGAAAGTCAGGGTTCCTACGAGCAGTACTTC
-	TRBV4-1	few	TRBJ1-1	CASTPGTRGTEAFF	TGCGCCAGCACCCCAGGGACACGGGGCACTGAAGCTTTCTTT
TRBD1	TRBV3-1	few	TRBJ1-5	CASSQGLGQAHGQPQHF	TGTGCCAGCAGCCAAGGATTGGGACAGGCCCATGGGCAGCCCCAGCATTTT
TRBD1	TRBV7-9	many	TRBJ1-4	CASSPGQGVNEKLFF	TGTGCCAGCAGCCCCGGACAGGGGGTTAATGAAAAACTGTTTTTT
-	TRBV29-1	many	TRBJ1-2	CSAPLFKNGYTF	TGCAGCGCCCCTCTATTTAAGAACGGCTACACCTTC
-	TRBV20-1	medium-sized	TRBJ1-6	CSAYAGVASPLHF	TGCAGTGCTTATGCAGGGGTTGCATCACCCCTCCACTTT
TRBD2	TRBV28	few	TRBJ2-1	CASSPGREAENEQFF	TGTGCCAGCAGCCCCGGACGGGAGGCTGAGAATGAGCAGTTCTTC
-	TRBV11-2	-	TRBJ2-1	CASSLYGSYNEQFF	TGTGCCAGCAGCTTGTATGGCTCCTACAATGAGCAGTTCTTC
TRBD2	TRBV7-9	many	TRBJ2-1	CASRPPPREDQYNEQFF	TGTGCCAGCAGACCACCGCCGCGGGAGGACCAATACAATGAGCAGTTCTTC
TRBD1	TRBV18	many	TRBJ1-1	CASSPGQGLTEAFF	TGTGCCAGCTCACCGGGACAGGGGTTGACTGAAGCTTTCTTT
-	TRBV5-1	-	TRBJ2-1	CASSPKGPVDNEQFF	TGCGCCAGCAGCCCGAAGGGACCCGTCGACAATGAGCAGTTCTTC
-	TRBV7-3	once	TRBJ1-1	CASSPSPGMNTEAFF	TGTGCCAGCAGCCCGTCGCCAGGGATGAACACTGAAGCTTTCTTT
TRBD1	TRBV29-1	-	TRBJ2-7	CSVRRDRSSYEQYF	TGCAGCGTTCGCCGGGACAGGAGCTCCTACGAGCAGTACTTC
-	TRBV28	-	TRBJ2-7	CASIHLGPSSYEQYF	TGTGCCAGCATTCACTTGGGGCCTAGCTCCTACGAGCAGTACTTC
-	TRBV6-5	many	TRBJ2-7	CASSPPGTPYEQYF	TGTGCCAGCAGTCCCCCCGGGACTCCATACGAGCAGTACTTC
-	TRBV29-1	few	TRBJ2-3	CSVAGTSTTDTQYF	TGCAGCGTCGCTGGGACCTCCACCACAGATACGCAGTATTTT
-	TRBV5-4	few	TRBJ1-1	CASSLVGSNTEAFF	TGTGCCAGCAGCTTGGTGGGATCGAACACTGAAGCTTTCTTT
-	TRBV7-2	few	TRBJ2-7	CASSSRGPGTSSGEQYF	TGTGCCAGCAGCTCCAGGGGGCCCGGGACTAGTTCGGGCGAGCAGTACTTC
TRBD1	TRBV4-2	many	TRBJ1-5	CASSQGDRGNQPQHF	TGTGCCAGCAGCCAAGGGGACAGGGGGAATCAGCCCCAGCATTTT
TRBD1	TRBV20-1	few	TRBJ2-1	CSARGGLLSGTGYNEQFF	TGCAGTGCTAGAGGGGGACTTTTGAGCGGGACAGGGTACAATGAGCAGTTCTTC
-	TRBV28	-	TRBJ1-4	CASSPGHTNEKLFF	TGTGCCAGCAGCCCTGGACACACTAATGAAAAACTGTTTTTT
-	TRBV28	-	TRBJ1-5	CASRAGGQPQHF	TGTGCCAGCAGGGCAGGAGGCCAGCCCCAGCATTTT
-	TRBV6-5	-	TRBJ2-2	CASSYTHTGELFF	TGTGCCAGCAGTTACACGCACACCGGGGAGCTGTTTTTT
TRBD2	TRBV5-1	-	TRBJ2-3	CASSLPSGTKQYF	TGCGCCAGCAGCTTGCCATCCGGGACTAAGCAGTATTTT
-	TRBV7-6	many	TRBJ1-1	CASSLVASVNTEAFF	TGTGCCAGCAGCTTAGTCGCGTCGGTGAACACTGAAGCTTTCTTT
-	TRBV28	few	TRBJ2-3	CASSSPSGTDTQYF	TGTGCCAGCAGTTCCCCTAGCGGCACAGATACGCAGTATTTT
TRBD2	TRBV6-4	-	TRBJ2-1	CASSDSPSGSSYNEQFF	TGTGCCAGCAGTGACTCGCCTAGCGGGAGTTCCTACAATGAGCAGTTCTTC
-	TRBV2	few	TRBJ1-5	CASKVQGSQPQHF	TGTGCCAGCAAGGTGCAGGGCTCTCAGCCCCAGCATTTT
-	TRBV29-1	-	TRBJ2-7	CSVAGNRDEQYF	TGCAGCGTTGCCGGGAACCGGGACGAGCAGTACTTC
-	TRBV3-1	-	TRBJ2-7	CASSPRTVYEQYF	TGTGCCAGCAGCCCCAGGACTGTCTACGAGCAGTACTTC
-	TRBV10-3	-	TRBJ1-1	CAISELPGAGEAFF	TGTGCCATCAGTGAATTGCCAGGGGCAGGTGAAGCTTTCTTT
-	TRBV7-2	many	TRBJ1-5	CASNLGVSNQPQHF	TGTGCCAGCAACCTAGGGGTTAGCAATCAGCCCCAGCATTTT
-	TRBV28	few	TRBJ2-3	CASSFADTQYF	TGTGCCAGCAGTTTTGCAGATACGCAGTATTTT
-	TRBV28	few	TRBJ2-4	CASTTLAKNIQYF	TGTGCCAGCACAACGCTAGCCAAAAACATTCAGTACTTC
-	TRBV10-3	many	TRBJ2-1	CATSLEAPGRNEQFF	TGTGCCACCTCGTTGGAGGCCCCCGGTAGGAATGAGCAGTTCTTC
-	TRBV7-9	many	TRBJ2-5	CASNQKGVGETQYF	TGTGCCAGCAACCAGAAGGGGGTGGGAGAGACCCAGTACTTC
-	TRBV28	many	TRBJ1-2	CASKEGPANYGYTF	TGTGCCAGCAAGGAGGGCCCAGCTAACTATGGCTACACCTTC
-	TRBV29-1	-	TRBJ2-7	CSARQASYEQYF	TGCAGCGCTAGACAGGCCAGCTACGAGCAGTACTTC
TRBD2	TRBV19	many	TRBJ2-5	CASSIGTSGGPQETQYF	TGTGCCAGTAGTATCGGGACTAGCGGGGGACCCCAAGAGACCCAGTACTTC
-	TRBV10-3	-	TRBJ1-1	CAISGRNTEAFF	TGTGCCATCAGTGGCAGGAACACTGAAGCTTTCTTT
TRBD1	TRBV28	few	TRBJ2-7	CASSRLWQGAYEQYF	TGTGCCAGCAGCCGGCTTTGGCAGGGGGCCTACGAGCAGTACTTC